A selection of T cell receptor beta chains follows, all from one sample in a study of blood T cell repertoires in COVID-19. Clones were sequenced by immunoSEQ multiplex PCR, and TCRdb holds only the in-frame ones, with some missing. The sample holds roughly 190,000 clones, roughly 85% seen once. Sequenced input: peripheral blood. These receptors were collected from a woman aged 60 to 75 with acute or convalescent COVID-19. Both conserved end residues are part of each CDR3. Fields, in order: clone size, D gene, V gene, J gene, CDR3 DNA, CDR3 protein. D genes are given only for firm matches. Not all rows give a size; the values are once, few, many and, for expanded clones, a class.

clone_size: NA; d_call: TRBD1; v_call: TRBV12-3/TRBV12-4; j_call: TRBJ2-5; cdr3_nt: TGTGCCAGTGGGAACAGGGGACAAGAGACCCAGTACTTC; cdr3_aa: CASGNRGQETQYF
clone_size: NA; d_call: NA; v_call: TRBV28; j_call: TRBJ1-2; cdr3_nt: TGTGCCAGCAGACGATCAGGGTCTGGTGGCTACACCTTC; cdr3_aa: CASRRSGSGGYTF
clone_size: NA; d_call: NA; v_call: TRBV2; j_call: TRBJ1-6; cdr3_nt: TGTGCCAGCAAGGGAACAGGGAAGGTCACCCTCCACTTT; cdr3_aa: CASKGTGKVTLHF
clone_size: NA; d_call: NA; v_call: TRBV7-3; j_call: TRBJ1-1; cdr3_nt: TGTGCCAGCAGCTTCACTCTGGCTGGAGACACTGAAGCTTTCTTT; cdr3_aa: CASSFTLAGDTEAFF
clone_size: NA; d_call: NA; v_call: TRBV3-1/TRBV3-2; j_call: TRBJ1-2; cdr3_nt: TGTGCCAGCAGCAGAGAAGTCGGTGGCTACACCTTC; cdr3_aa: CASSREVGGYTF
clone_size: NA; d_call: NA; v_call: TRBV5-1; j_call: TRBJ2-1; cdr3_nt: TGCGCCAGCAGCTTGGAAGCTAGCGTCAGCTCCTACAATGAGCAGTTCTTC; cdr3_aa: CASSLEASVSSYNEQFF
clone_size: NA; d_call: TRBD1; v_call: TRBV5-4; j_call: TRBJ2-7; cdr3_nt: TGTGCCAGCAGCCAGGGACAGAGCTCCTACGAGCAGTACTTC; cdr3_aa: CASSQGQSSYEQYF
clone_size: NA; d_call: NA; v_call: TRBV28; j_call: TRBJ1-4; cdr3_nt: TGTGCCAGCAGTCGGAGTCAGTACGAAAAACTGTTTTTT; cdr3_aa: CASSRSQYEKLFF
clone_size: NA; d_call: NA; v_call: TRBV7-2; j_call: TRBJ1-2; cdr3_nt: TGTGCCAGCAGCTCCCAGGGACAATATGGCTACACCTTC; cdr3_aa: CASSSQGQYGYTF
clone_size: few; d_call: NA; v_call: TRBV9; j_call: TRBJ1-5; cdr3_nt: TGTGCCAGCAGCTCCCAGGGACTGGGGCATCAGCCCCAGCATTTT; cdr3_aa: CASSSQGLGHQPQHF
clone_size: NA; d_call: TRBD2; v_call: TRBV5-1; j_call: TRBJ2-5; cdr3_nt: TGCGCCAGCAGCTTGAACCCGGGAGGGCAAGAGACCCAGTACTTC; cdr3_aa: CASSLNPGGQETQYF
clone_size: once; d_call: TRBD2; v_call: TRBV3-1/TRBV3-2; j_call: TRBJ2-1; cdr3_nt: TGTGCCAGCAGCCACCAGACTAGCGGGAGACGTGAGCAGTTCTTC; cdr3_aa: CASSHQTSGRREQFF
clone_size: NA; d_call: TRBD2; v_call: TRBV29-1; j_call: TRBJ2-1; cdr3_nt: TGCAGCGCCTCCGGGACTAGCGGCCGGAGGGGGGCCTACAATGAGCAGTTCTTC; cdr3_aa: CSASGTSGRRGAYNEQFF
clone_size: NA; d_call: TRBD1; v_call: TRBV6-5; j_call: TRBJ1-2; cdr3_nt: TGTGCCAGCAGCGACAGGGGGACCATCCATGGCTACACCTTC; cdr3_aa: CASSDRGTIHGYTF
clone_size: NA; d_call: TRBD1; v_call: TRBV13; j_call: TRBJ1-1; cdr3_nt: TGTGCCAGCAGCCTGGGACAGAGAGACGCTTTCTTT; cdr3_aa: CASSLGQRDAFF
clone_size: NA; d_call: TRBD1; v_call: TRBV6-6; j_call: TRBJ1-1; cdr3_nt: TGTGCCAGCAGTTACAGACAGGGGGTGGTCACTGAAGCTTTCTTT; cdr3_aa: CASSYRQGVVTEAFF
clone_size: NA; d_call: TRBD1; v_call: TRBV27; j_call: TRBJ1-2; cdr3_nt: TGTGCCAGCAGGAGGACAGGGGGAATTGCCTACACCTTC; cdr3_aa: CASRRTGGIAYTF
clone_size: NA; d_call: TRBD1; v_call: TRBV28; j_call: TRBJ1-5; cdr3_nt: TGTGCCAGCAGCCTGGGACAGGGGAATTACCAGCCCCAGCATTTT; cdr3_aa: CASSLGQGNYQPQHF
clone_size: NA; d_call: NA; v_call: TRBV5-1; j_call: TRBJ2-3; cdr3_nt: TGCGCCAGCAGCTTATTAACAGATACGCAGTATTTT; cdr3_aa: CASSLLTDTQYF
clone_size: NA; d_call: NA; v_call: TRBV19; j_call: TRBJ2-2; cdr3_nt: TGTGCCAGTACTAGGGAGGGGACAGGGAACACCGGGGAGCTGTTTTTT; cdr3_aa: CASTREGTGNTGELFF
clone_size: NA; d_call: NA; v_call: TRBV5-1; j_call: TRBJ2-1; cdr3_nt: TGCGCCAGCAGCTTGGTGGGGGAGGTTAGCAATGAGCAGTTCTTC; cdr3_aa: CASSLVGEVSNEQFF
clone_size: NA; d_call: NA; v_call: TRBV24-1; j_call: TRBJ2-2; cdr3_nt: TGTGCCACCAGTGATTCTTCGACAATTCACACCGGGGAGCTGTTTTTT; cdr3_aa: CATSDSSTIHTGELFF
clone_size: NA; d_call: NA; v_call: TRBV10-3; j_call: TRBJ1-5; cdr3_nt: TGTGCCATCAGTGAGTCGGCCACTCAGCCCCAGCATTTT; cdr3_aa: CAISESATQPQHF
clone_size: NA; d_call: TRBD2; v_call: TRBV7-3; j_call: TRBJ2-1; cdr3_nt: TGTGCCAGCAGCTTAACGCCAACGGGAGGGCCCTATGAGCAGTTCTTC; cdr3_aa: CASSLTPTGGPYEQFF
clone_size: once; d_call: TRBD1; v_call: TRBV5-1; j_call: TRBJ1-3; cdr3_nt: TGCGCCAGCAGCTTGGGGACAGGGGGATCAATGAGCTCTGGAAACACCATATATTTT; cdr3_aa: CASSLGTGGSMSSGNTIYF